The present T cell receptor beta chain was sequenced within a study of cytomegalovirus exposure and HLA in healthy donors. CDR3 length: 15 amino acids. Trimming took 4 bases from V and 6 from J; bases not matched to a gene: 8. Germline CDR1 is MGHRA and CDR2 is YSYEKL. With 60 Vbeta and 13 Jbeta primers, the PCR was carried out. TCRdb's table, derived via immunoSEQ multiplex PCR, lists solely in-frame clones and lacks some. The sample shows approximately 140,000 clones, around 85% of them seen only once. The sample was PBMCs. The chain couples TRBV4-1 to TRBJ2-4, with TRBD1 identical over 8 bases. The TCR comes from a woman between 45 and 65 years old in good health and CMV-seropositive. DNA for the CDR3: TGCGCCAGCAGCCGCCCGGACAGGGAAGGAAACATTCAGTACTTC. It encodes CASSRPDREGNIQYF.